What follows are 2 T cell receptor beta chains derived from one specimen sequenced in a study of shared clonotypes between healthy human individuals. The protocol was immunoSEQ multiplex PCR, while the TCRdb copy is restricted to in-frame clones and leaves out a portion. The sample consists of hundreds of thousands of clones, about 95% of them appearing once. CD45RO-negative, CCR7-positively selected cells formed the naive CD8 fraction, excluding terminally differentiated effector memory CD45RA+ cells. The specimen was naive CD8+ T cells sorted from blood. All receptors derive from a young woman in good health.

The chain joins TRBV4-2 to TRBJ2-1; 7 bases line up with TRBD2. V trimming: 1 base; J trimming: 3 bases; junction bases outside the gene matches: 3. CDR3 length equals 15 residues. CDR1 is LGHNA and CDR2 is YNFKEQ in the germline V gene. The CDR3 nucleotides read TGTGCCAGCAGCCAAGTCGGGGGGAACTACAATGAGCAGTTCTTC. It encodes CASSQVGGNYNEQFF.

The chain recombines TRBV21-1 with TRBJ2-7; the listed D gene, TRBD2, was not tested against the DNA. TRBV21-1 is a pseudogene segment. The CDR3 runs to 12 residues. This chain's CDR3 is CASKAGTYEQYF. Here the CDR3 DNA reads TGTGCCAGCAAAGCGGGAACATACGAGCAGTACTTC.